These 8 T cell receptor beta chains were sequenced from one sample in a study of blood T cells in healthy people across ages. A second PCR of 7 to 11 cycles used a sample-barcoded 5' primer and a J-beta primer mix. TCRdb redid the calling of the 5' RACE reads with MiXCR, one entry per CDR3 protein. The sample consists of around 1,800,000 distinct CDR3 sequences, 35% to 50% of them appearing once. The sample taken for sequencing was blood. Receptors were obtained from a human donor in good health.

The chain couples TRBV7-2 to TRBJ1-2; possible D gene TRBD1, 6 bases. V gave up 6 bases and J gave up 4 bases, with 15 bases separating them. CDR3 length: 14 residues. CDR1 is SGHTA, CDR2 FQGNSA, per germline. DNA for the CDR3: TGTGCCAGCAGTCCACAAAGACAGGTCTATGGCTACACCTTC. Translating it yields CASSPQRQVYGYTF.

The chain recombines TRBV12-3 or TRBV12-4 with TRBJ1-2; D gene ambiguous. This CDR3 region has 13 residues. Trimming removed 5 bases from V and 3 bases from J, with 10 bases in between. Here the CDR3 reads CASSATVHYGYTF. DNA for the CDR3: TGTGCCAGCAGTGCCACAGTGCACTATGGCTACACCTTC.

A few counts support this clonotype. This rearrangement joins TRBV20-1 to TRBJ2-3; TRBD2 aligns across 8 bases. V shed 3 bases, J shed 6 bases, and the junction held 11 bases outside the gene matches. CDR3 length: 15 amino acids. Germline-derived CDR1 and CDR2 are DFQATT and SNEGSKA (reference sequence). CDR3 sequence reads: CSASRGRGGGDTQYF. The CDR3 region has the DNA TGCAGTGCTAGTCGTGGTCGGGGGGGTGGGGATACGCAGTATTTT.

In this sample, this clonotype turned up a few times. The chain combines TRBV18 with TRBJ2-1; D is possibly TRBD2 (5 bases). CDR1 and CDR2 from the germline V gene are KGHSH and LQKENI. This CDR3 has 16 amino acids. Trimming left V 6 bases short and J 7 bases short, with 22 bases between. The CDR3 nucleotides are TGTGCCAGCTCCCCCCCAGACCGAGGAGGTTGGAATGAGCAGTTCTTC. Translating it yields CASSPPDRGGWNEQFF. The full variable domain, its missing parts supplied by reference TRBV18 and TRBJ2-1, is NAGVMQNPRHLVRRRGQEARLRCSPMKGHSHVYWYRQLPEEGLKFMVYLQKENIIDESGMPKERFSAEFPKEGPSILRIQQVVRGDSAAYFCASSPPDRGGWNEQFFGPGTRLTVL.

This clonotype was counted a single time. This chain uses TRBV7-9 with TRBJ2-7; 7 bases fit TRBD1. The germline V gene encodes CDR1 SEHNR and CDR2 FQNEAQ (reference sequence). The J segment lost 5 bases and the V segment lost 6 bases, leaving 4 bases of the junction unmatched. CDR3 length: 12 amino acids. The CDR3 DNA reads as TGTGCCAGCAGTACAGGGGCCGACGAGCAGTACTTC. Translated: CASSTGADEQYF.

The CDR3 is CASSLSTVRSYEQFF. CDR3 bases: TGTGCCAGCAGCTTATCCACGGTGCGGTCCTACGAGCAGTTCTTC. The rearrangement joins TRBV7-9 to TRBJ2-1; no definite D call. Looked up from germline, CDR1 is SEHNR and CDR2 is FQNEAQ (reference sequence). The CDR3 has 15 residues. Trimming took off 2 bases at V and 10 bases at J, with 18 bases between the two ends.

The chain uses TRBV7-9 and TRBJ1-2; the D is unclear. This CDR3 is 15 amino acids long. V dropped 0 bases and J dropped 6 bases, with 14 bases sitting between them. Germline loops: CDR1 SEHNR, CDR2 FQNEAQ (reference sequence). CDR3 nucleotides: TGTGCCAGCAGCTTAGCTTGGTCGCTCGACAATGGCTACACCTTC. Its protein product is CASSLAWSLDNGYTF.

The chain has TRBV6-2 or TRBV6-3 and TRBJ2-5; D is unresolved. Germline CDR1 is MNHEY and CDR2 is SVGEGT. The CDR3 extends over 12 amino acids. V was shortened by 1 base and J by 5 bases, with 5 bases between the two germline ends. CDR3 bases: TGTGCCAGCAGTTACTTTCAGGAGACCCAGTACTTC. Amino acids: CASSYFQETQYF.